The rows below give T cell receptor beta chains drawn from one sample of a study of cytomegalovirus exposure and HLA in healthy donors. Some clones are missing from TCRdb's copy, which holds only in-frame ones; the method was immunoSEQ multiplex PCR. The sample has 78,000 or so clones, 94% seen once. Sequenced: PBMCs. The receptors shown here come from a woman aged 18 to 35 in good health and CMV-seropositive. Both conserved end residues are part of each CDR3. A D gene is named only where the DNA matches it firmly. The size of a clone is reported for some rows only, either as once, few or many, or as a class for expanded clones.

d_call	v_call	clone_size	j_call	cdr3_aa	cdr3_nt
NA	TRBV21-1	NA	TRBJ2-2	CASSMIRDRDTGELFF	TGTGCCAGCAGCATGATCCGGGACAGGGACACCGGGGAGCTGTTTTTT
NA	TRBV11-2	NA	TRBJ1-2	CASSFAGSPSGYTF	TGTGCCAGCAGCTTCGCGGGGTCCCCATCCGGCTACACCTTC
TRBD2	TRBV5-1	few	TRBJ2-7	CASSLRTSSSYEQYF	TGCGCCAGCAGCTTAAGGACTAGCTCCTCCTACGAGCAGTACTTC
TRBD2	TRBV2	NA	TRBJ2-7	CASKRDSSYEQYF	TGTGCCAGCAAGCGGGACTCCTCCTACGAGCAGTACTTC
NA	TRBV28	NA	TRBJ2-7	CASIPSGTGYDSSYEQYF	TGTGCCAGCATCCCCTCGGGCACAGGTTATGATAGCTCCTACGAGCAGTACTTC
NA	TRBV7-9	NA	TRBJ2-4	CASSLGGSTKNIQYF	TGTGCCAGCAGCTTAGGAGGGAGTACCAAAAACATTCAGTACTTC
TRBD1	TRBV5-1	NA	TRBJ2-7	CASSSRTGSYEQYF	TGCGCCAGCAGCTCGAGGACAGGGAGCTACGAGCAGTACTTC
TRBD1	TRBV11-1	NA	TRBJ2-7	CASSFRSDRGEQYF	TGTGCCAGCAGCTTCAGATCAGACAGGGGCGAGCAGTACTTC
NA	TRBV10-1	NA	TRBJ2-1	CASTDGQGWDEQFF	TGCGCCAGCACCGACGGGCAGGGGTGGGATGAGCAGTTCTTC
NA	TRBV5-1	NA	TRBJ2-7	CASSLAQGEQYF	TGCGCCAGCAGCTTGGCCCAGGGCGAGCAGTACTTC
TRBD2	TRBV9	NA	TRBJ2-1	CASSFGLAGPYNEQFF	TGTGCCAGCAGCTTCGGACTAGCGGGCCCTTACAATGAGCAGTTCTTC
NA	TRBV4-1	NA	TRBJ1-2	CASSQGGLFYGYTF	TGCGCCAGCAGCCAAGGGGGGCTATTTTATGGCTACACCTTC
NA	TRBV28	NA	TRBJ2-7	CASSYSNSYEQYF	TGTGCCAGCAGTTACTCTAACTCCTACGAGCAGTACTTC
TRBD1	TRBV27	NA	TRBJ1-1	CASSLGNRGGNTEAFF	TGTGCCAGCAGTTTAGGGAACAGGGGAGGGAACACTGAAGCTTTCTTT
NA	TRBV5-6	NA	TRBJ2-5	CASSPGHLQETQYF	TGTGCCAGCAGCCCTGGACATCTACAAGAGACCCAGTACTTC
TRBD1	TRBV28	NA	TRBJ1-4	CASSFVDRKKLFF	TGTGCCAGCAGTTTCGTGGACAGGAAAAAACTGTTTTTT
NA	TRBV21-1	NA	TRBJ2-7	CASRTGGGEEQYF	TGTGCCAGCAGGACAGGGGGCGGGGAAGAGCAGTACTTC
TRBD2	TRBV4-2	NA	TRBJ2-1	CASSHVPPSGHRHEQFF	TGTGCCAGCAGCCACGTCCCCCCTAGCGGCCACAGACATGAGCAGTTCTTC
TRBD1	TRBV29-1	NA	TRBJ2-6	CSVRWTGWTGANVLTF	TGCAGCGTTAGGTGGACAGGGTGGACTGGGGCCAACGTCCTGACTTTC
NA	TRBV28	NA	TRBJ2-7	CASSHRGAGSYEQYF	TGTGCCAGCAGTCACAGAGGCGCGGGGTCCTACGAGCAGTACTTC
NA	TRBV27	NA	TRBJ1-6	CASSLLIPNRGEGSPLHF	TGTGCCAGCAGTTTATTAATCCCGAATCGGGGTGAGGGATCACCCCTCCACTTT
NA	TRBV5-4	NA	TRBJ1-2	CASSKETGDYGYTF	TGTGCCAGCAGCAAGGAGACAGGCGACTATGGCTACACCTTC
TRBD2	TRBV5-1	NA	TRBJ2-1	CASSLELAGVGEQFF	TGCGCCAGCAGCTTGGAACTAGCGGGGGTTGGTGAGCAGTTCTTC
NA	TRBV28	NA	TRBJ1-1	CASSPPRQARTSNTEAFF	TGTGCCAGCAGTCCCCCCCGACAAGCCCGAACCTCGAACACTGAAGCTTTCTTT
NA	TRBV27	NA	TRBJ1-1	CASSSPSRGNTEAFF	TGTGCCAGCAGTTCCCCCAGCAGGGGGAACACTGAAGCTTTCTTT
NA	TRBV19	few	TRBJ1-2	CASSLRGNYGYTF	TGTGCCAGTAGTCTTAGGGGGAACTATGGCTACACCTTC
NA	TRBV7-7	NA	TRBJ2-5	CASSLALGAETQYF	TGTGCTAGCAGCTTAGCTCTGGGAGCCGAGACCCAGTACTTC
NA	TRBV6-6	NA	TRBJ1-6	CASSYEGTLNSPLHF	TGTGCCAGCAGTTACGAGGGGACTCTTAATTCACCCCTCCACTTT
NA	TRBV29-1	NA	TRBJ2-4	CSAGLFGGKNIQYF	TGCAGCGCCGGACTTTTCGGAGGCAAAAACATTCAGTACTTC
TRBD2	TRBV2	NA	TRBJ2-1	CASRTLGRVNEQFF	TGTGCCAGCAGGACTCTTGGGAGGGTCAATGAGCAGTTCTTC
NA	TRBV2	NA	TRBJ2-7	CASSTGLPSYEQYF	TGTGCCAGCAGTACCGGACTCCCATCCTACGAGCAGTACTTC
TRBD2	TRBV7-2	NA	TRBJ2-5	CASSLGLAGIKETQYF	TGTGCCAGCAGCTTAGGACTAGCGGGGATTAAAGAGACCCAGTACTTC
TRBD1	TRBV28	NA	TRBJ1-3	CAHTGGGSGNTIYF	TGTGCCCACACAGGGGGAGGCTCTGGAAACACCATATATTTT
NA	TRBV5-1	once	TRBJ2-6	CASSLVVGLGSGANVLTF	TGCGCCAGCAGCTTGGTTGTGGGACTTGGCTCTGGGGCCAACGTCCTGACTTTC
TRBD1	TRBV9	once	TRBJ2-7	CASSARDRGYEQYF	TGTGCCAGCAGCGCCCGGGACAGGGGCTACGAGCAGTACTTC
NA	TRBV18	NA	TRBJ1-4	CASSVQGSTNEKLFF	TGTGCCAGCTCCGTCCAGGGTTCAACTAATGAAAAACTGTTTTTT
TRBD1	TRBV7-9	NA	TRBJ2-3	CASKTGVHTQYF	TGTGCCAGCAAAACAGGGGTGCATACGCAGTATTTT
NA	TRBV6-1	NA	TRBJ1-1	CASSVDRMNTEAFF	TGTGCCAGCAGTGTAGACAGAATGAACACTGAAGCTTTCTTT
TRBD1	TRBV15	NA	TRBJ2-7	CATSRAGQVGDEQYF	TGTGCCACCAGCAGGGCGGGACAGGTTGGGGACGAGCAGTACTTC
TRBD2	TRBV27	NA	TRBJ2-5	CASRGVEGGETQYF	TGTGCCAGCAGGGGGGTAGAGGGAGGGGAGACCCAGTACTTC
NA	TRBV27	NA	TRBJ2-3	CASHGGAYRTDTQYF	TGTGCCAGCCACGGCGGGGCCTACCGCACAGATACGCAGTATTTT
NA	TRBV7-9	NA	TRBJ1-4	CASSFFEDTVFF	TGTGCCAGCAGCTTCTTTGAAGATACGGTGTTTTTT
TRBD1	TRBV6-6	NA	TRBJ1-1	CASISTGGYTEAFF	TGTGCCAGCATTTCTACAGGGGGCTACACTGAAGCTTTCTTT
NA	TRBV9	NA	TRBJ1-4	CASSVGQGSEKLFF	TGTGCCAGCAGCGTAGGGCAGGGAAGTGAAAAACTGTTTTTT
TRBD2	TRBV4-1	NA	TRBJ2-1	CASSQELAGGSRNEQFF	TGCGCCAGCAGCCAAGAATTAGCGGGGGGGAGTAGGAATGAGCAGTTCTTC
TRBD1	TRBV7-8	NA	TRBJ1-3	CASSFTRTGIAFNPSGNTIYF	TGTGCCAGCAGCTTTACGAGGACAGGAATTGCTTTTAATCCCTCTGGAAACACCATATATTTT
TRBD1	TRBV6-5	once	TRBJ1-1	CASRELPGQESRAFF	TGTGCCAGCAGGGAGCTACCTGGACAGGAATCGAGAGCTTTCTTT
TRBD1	TRBV29-1	NA	TRBJ2-7	CSVSTGTASYEQYF	TGCAGCGTTTCGACTGGGACAGCTTCCTACGAGCAGTACTTC
NA	TRBV28	NA	TRBJ1-2	CASSQNLGGGPRYYGYTF	TGTGCCAGCAGCCAAAACCTCGGTGGGGGCCCTCGGTACTATGGCTACACCTTC
TRBD1	TRBV27	NA	TRBJ1-2	CASSLKGAVYGYTF	TGTGCCAGCAGTTTAAAGGGGGCGGTGTATGGCTACACCTTC
NA	TRBV7-2	NA	TRBJ2-2	CASSLAVRGGSGNTGELFF	TGTGCCAGCAGCTTAGCGGTCCGAGGGGGTTCTGGGAACACCGGGGAGCTGTTTTTT
TRBD1	TRBV30	NA	TRBJ1-1	CAWKTGGSTEAFF	TGTGCCTGGAAGACAGGGGGCTCCACTGAAGCTTTCTTT
NA	TRBV2	NA	TRBJ2-7	CASSSLLSYEQYF	TGTGCCAGTTCTAGCTTGTTGTCCTACGAGCAGTACTTC
NA	TRBV7-7	NA	TRBJ2-5	CASSLVPLGAQYF	TGTGCTAGCAGCTTAGTACCCTTGGGAGCCCAGTACTTC
NA	TRBV20-1	NA	TRBJ2-5	CSASVRETQYF	TGCAGTGCTAGTGTCAGAGAGACCCAGTACTTC
NA	TRBV5-6	NA	TRBJ2-7	CASSLHNYEQYF	TGTGCCAGCAGCTTGCACAACTACGAGCAGTACTTC
NA	TRBV19	NA	TRBJ2-6	CASSIGTISGANVLTF	TGTGCCAGTAGTATTGGGACAATCTCTGGGGCCAACGTCCTGACTTTC
NA	TRBV28	NA	TRBJ1-6	CASSRIQFGNSPLHF	TGTGCCAGCAGTCGTATACAGTTCGGCAATTCACCCCTCCACTTT